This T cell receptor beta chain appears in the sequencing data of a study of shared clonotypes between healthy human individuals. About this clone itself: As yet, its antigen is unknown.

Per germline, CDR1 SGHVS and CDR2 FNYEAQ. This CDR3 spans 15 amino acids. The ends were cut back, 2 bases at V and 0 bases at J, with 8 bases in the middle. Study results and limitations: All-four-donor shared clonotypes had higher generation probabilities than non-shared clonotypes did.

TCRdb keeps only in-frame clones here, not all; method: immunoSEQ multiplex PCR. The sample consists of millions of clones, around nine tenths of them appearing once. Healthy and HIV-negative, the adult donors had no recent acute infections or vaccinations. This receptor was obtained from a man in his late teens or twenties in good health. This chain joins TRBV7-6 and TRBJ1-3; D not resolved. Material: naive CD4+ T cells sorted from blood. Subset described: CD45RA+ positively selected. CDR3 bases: TGTGCCAGCAGCTTAAACATATACTCTGGAAACACCATATATTTT. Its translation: CASSLNIYSGNTIYF.